This T cell receptor beta chain appears in the sequencing data of a study of radiation and T cells in renal cell carcinoma. The CDR3 length is 14 residues. A word on this clone: Antigen: not known.

Specified time point: baseline pretreatment blood. Stated treatment: 15 Gy SBRT to primary tumor, nephrectomy 4 weeks later. Serial blood draws occurred at baseline and 2 and 4 weeks post-SBRT. This renal cell carcinoma was of the clear cell type. Profiling relied on immunoSEQ multiplex PCR, and the TCRdb table lists in-frame clones only, not all of them. The sample shows 110,000 to 150,000 clones, around four fifths of them seen only once. Study observations and caveats: Baseline intratumoral clonotype presence is unknown without pretreatment biopsies. Top tumor clonotypes rose in blood 2 weeks post-radiation, then contracted.

This clonotype originated in a woman in her forties or fifties with renal cell carcinoma. The starting material was blood, obtained from a patient whose treatment included radiotherapy and nephrectomy. The chain employs TRBV1 and TRBJ1-4. TRBV1 counts as a pseudogene. The CDR3 nucleotides read TGCACCAGCAGCCAACCGTACATGGGGGAAAAACTGTTTTTT. It translates to CTSSQPYMGEKLFF.